Each of the 15 T cell receptor beta chains below was sequenced from the same sample in a study of blood T cell repertoires in COVID-19. TCRdb's table, derived via immunoSEQ multiplex PCR, lists solely in-frame clones and lacks some. Seen here are over 150,000 clones, 65% to 90% observed once, and the top ten hold 9% to 13%. Sequencing used peripheral blood. All receptors derive from a woman aged 60-70 years with COVID-19, enrolled during active disease.

This clone was detected a few times. V usage is TRBV5-1 and J usage is TRBJ1-2; a possible D gene is TRBD1 (6 bases). CDR1 is SGHRS and CDR2 is YFSETQ in the germline V gene. CDR3 size: 13 residues. The V gene lost 2 bases and the J gene lost 8 bases, with 13 bases spanning the gap. CDR3 loop: CASSFGGPVGYTF. DNA of the CDR3: TGCGCCAGCAGCTTCGGGGGGCCGGTGGGCTACACCTTC.

The V and J genes are TRBV2 and TRBJ1-3, with D perhaps matching TRBD1 (5 bases). There are 15 residues in the CDR3. Germline lookup yields CDR1 SNHLY and CDR2 FYNNEI. The V and J ends lost 6 bases and 2 bases respectively, with 14 bases between them. The CDR3 spells CASRPREATGNTIYF. CDR3 nucleotides: TGTGCCAGCAGACCCAGGGAGGCCACTGGAAACACCATATATTTT. The full variable domain, in which reference TRBV2 and TRBJ1-3 provide the parts outside the CDR3, is EPEVTQTPSHQVTQMGQEVILRCVPISNHLYFYWYRQILGQKVEFLVSFYNNEISEKSEIFDDQFSVERPDGSNFTLKIRSTKLEDSAMYFCASRPREATGNTIYFGEGSWLTVV.

The chain recombines TRBV5-1 with TRBJ1-4; TRBD1 is a possible D gene (6 bases). The CDR3 is made up of 14 amino acids. V gave up 6 bases and J gave up 0 bases, with 9 bases separating them. The germline gives CDR1 SGHRS, CDR2 YFSETQ. This CDR3 is CASNAGATNEKLFF. CDR3 coding DNA: TGCGCCAGCAACGCAGGGGCAACTAATGAAAAACTGTTTTTT.

This clone was seen more than once but under ten times. For the CDR3, the DNA is TGCAGCGTTGTGCAGTTTGACTCTGGAAACACCATATATTTT. Translating it yields CSVVQFDSGNTIYF. The chain uses TRBV29-1 and TRBJ1-3; D unclear. Germline CDR1 reads SQVTM; CDR2 reads ANQGSEA. This CDR3 is 14 amino acids long. V lost 4 bases and J lost 0, with 10 bases in between. Full variable domain (outside the CDR3, taken from reference TRBV29-1 and TRBJ1-3): SAVISQKPSRDICQRGTSLTIQCQVDSQVTMMFWYRQQPGQSLTLIATANQGSEATYESGFVIDKFPISRPNLTFSTLTVSNMSPEDSSIYLCSVVQFDSGNTIYFGEGSWLTVV.

V is TRBV19 and J is TRBJ1-5; D ambiguous. V lost 5 bases to trimming and J lost 2 bases, with 13 bases between them. The CDR3 has 15 residues. Germline CDR1 reads LNHDA; CDR2 reads SQIVND (reference sequence). The chain's CDR3 is CASSASEAGNQPQHF. The CDR3 bases are TGTGCCAGTAGTGCGTCCGAGGCGGGCAATCAGCCCCAGCATTTT. The whole variable domain, remainder taken from reference TRBV19 and TRBJ1-5, is DGGITQSPKYLFRKEGQNVTLSCEQNLNHDAMYWYRQDPGQGLRLIYYSQIVNDFQKGDIAEGYSVSREKKESFPLTVTSAQKNPTAFYLCASSASEAGNQPQHFGDGTRLSIL.

The chain carries TRBV5-1 and TRBJ1-2; possibly TRBD1 for D (5 bases). The germline V gene encodes CDR1 SGHRS and CDR2 YFSETQ. V was clipped by 2 bases and J by 3 bases, with 14 bases between them. This CDR3 contains 15 residues. The CDR3 loop is CASSLYSRGDYGYTF. CDR3 in DNA: TGCGCCAGCAGCTTATATAGTCGGGGGGACTATGGCTACACCTTC.

V usage is TRBV6-2 or TRBV6-3 and J usage is TRBJ1-5; 9 bases are shared with TRBD1. V was clipped by 0 bases and J by 3 bases; unmatched bases: 12. Germline CDR1 MNHEY, CDR2 SVGEGT. The CDR3 contains 19 residues. DNA for the CDR3: TGTGCCAGCAGTTACTCGCTCTTCGGGACAGGGAAAATCAATCAGCCCCAGCATTTT. Protein sequence: CASSYSLFGTGKINQPQHF.

This chain links TRBV9 with TRBJ1-1; D is unresolved. CDR1 and CDR2 (germline): SGDLS, YYNGEE. The ends were cut back, 2 bases at V and 4 bases at J, with 9 bases in the middle. The CDR3 length is 13 residues. CDR3 nucleotide sequence: TGTGCCAGCAGCGTTACCCCCGGCACTGAAGCTTTCTTT. Protein: CASSVTPGTEAFF.

The gene calls are TRBV3-1 (or the pseudogene TRBV3-2) and TRBJ1-1; possibly TRBD1 for D (6 bases). The germline V gene encodes CDR1 LGHDT and CDR2 YNNKEL (reference sequence). Trimming took 4 bases from V and 1 from J, leaving 16 bases between them. The CDR3 has 16 residues. In nucleotides, the CDR3 is TGTGCCAGCAGCCTGTCTGTGGGCAGGGGGAACACTGAAGCTTTCTTT. Its translation is CASSLSVGRGNTEAFF.

The J gene is TRBJ1-5, the V gene TRBV19; D possibly corresponds to TRBD1 (5 bases). The CDR3 covers 16 residues. Trimming stripped 4 bases from V and 6 bases from J, with 19 bases between. Germline CDR1 LNHDA, CDR2 SQIVND (reference sequence). CDR3 sequence: CASSRLLPGVVQPQHF. The CDR3 DNA follows: TGTGCCAGTAGTAGACTTCTTCCGGGGGTGGTTCAGCCCCAGCATTTT.

This sequence joins TRBV30 and TRBJ1-1; 7 nucleotides agree with TRBD1. Germline V gives CDR1 GTSNPN, CDR2 SVGIG (reference sequence). The CDR3 runs 11 residues. CDR3 protein: CRGQANTEAFF. The CDR3 DNA reads TGTCGAGGACAGGCGAACACTGAAGCTTTCTTT.

The sample holds one count of this clone. J is TRBJ1-4 and V is TRBV10-3; 8 nucleotides agree with TRBD1. The CDR3 extends over 13 amino acids. Losses at the gene ends were 10 bases for V and 8 bases for J; bases not matched to a gene: 9. Germline-derived CDR1 and CDR2 are ENHRY and SYGVKD. CDR3 in DNA: TGTGCCACCACGGACAGGGAAGGGGAAAAACTGTTTTTT. Amino acid sequence: CATTDREGEKLFF.

The chain joins TRBV6-1 to TRBJ2-1, with a tentative D call TRBD2 (5 bases). The length of the CDR3 is 15 residues. V dropped 0 bases and J dropped 9 bases, with 15 bases sitting between them. Germline V CDR1 and CDR2: MNHNS, SASEGT. The CDR3 sequence: CASSEARQVGSEQFF. Here the CDR3 DNA reads TGTGCCAGCAGTGAAGCACGCCAGGTTGGGAGTGAGCAGTTCTTC.

The J gene is TRBJ1-2, the V gene TRBV11-3, with 7 bases that match TRBD1. The CDR3 loop spans 15 amino acids. Trimming removed 9 bases from V and 4 bases from J; junction bases left unmatched: 14. Looked up from germline, CDR1 is SGHNT and CDR2 is YENEEA. The CDR3 nucleotides are TGTGCCAGGCCCAGACAGGGACCCGTTTTCTATGGCTACACCTTC. Residues: CARPRQGPVFYGYTF.

The chain carries TRBV5-8 and TRBJ2-5; the D gene is possibly TRBD2 (6 bases). This CDR3 contains 13 residues. Germline assignment: CDR1 SGHTS and CDR2 YDEGEE. V dropped 0 bases and J dropped 5 bases, with 8 bases sitting between them. The chain's CDR3 is CASSLGRVETQYF. In DNA, the CDR3 is TGTGCCAGCAGCTTGGGGAGGGTTGAGACCCAGTACTTC.